The 23 T cell receptor beta chains in this list originate from one sample, sequenced in a study of blood T cell repertoires in COVID-19. Sequencing was performed with immunoSEQ multiplex PCR; in TCRdb, only in-frame clones are kept and a portion is missing. The sample shows under 150,000 clones, 75% to 85% of them seen only once. Sequencing used peripheral blood. These receptors originate from a man older than 75 with acute or convalescent COVID-19.

The chain employs TRBV15 and TRBJ2-7; 9 nucleotides align to TRBD1. The CDR3 loop spans 13 amino acids. V lost 4 bases and J lost 5; bases outside the gene matches: 3. Germline CDR1 LNHNV, CDR2 YYDKDF (reference sequence). CDR3 amino acids: CATSIGTGNEQYF. The CDR3 region has the DNA TGTGCCACCAGCATCGGGACAGGGAACGAGCAGTACTTC.

A remark on this clone: Other DNA variants within this sample encode the same CDR3. This chain links TRBV5-1 with TRBJ2-7, with TRBD1 identical over 9 bases. The CDR3 has 14 residues. The V and J ends lost 0 bases and 2 bases, in that order; junction bases with no gene match: 0. Germline values: CDR1 SGHRS, CDR2 YFSETQ. The chain's CDR3 is CASSLGQGAYEQYF. Here the CDR3 DNA reads TGCGCCAGCAGCTTGGGACAGGGGGCCTACGAGCAGTACTTC. Supplemented by reference TRBV5-1 and TRBJ2-7, the full variable domain reads KAGVTQTPRYLIKTRGQQVTLSCSPISGHRSVSWYQQTPGQGLQFLFEYFSETQRNKGNFPGRFSGRQFSNSRSEMNVSTLELGDSALYLCASSLGQGAYEQYFGPGTRLTVT.

This chain uses TRBV5-4 with TRBJ2-3; perhaps TRBD1 as D (5 bases). The CDR3 spans 13 residues. Trimming left V 6 bases short and J 5 bases short, with 13 bases between. Germline values: CDR1 SGHNT, CDR2 YYREEE (reference sequence). This CDR3 is CASTPAREDTQYF. DNA of the CDR3: TGTGCCAGCACTCCGGCCAGGGAAGATACGCAGTATTTT. The full variable domain, completed using reference TRBV5-4 and TRBJ2-3, is ETGVTQSPTHLIKTRGQQVTLRCSSQSGHNTVSWYQQALGQGPQFIFQYYREEENGRGNFPPRFSGLQFPNYSSELNVNALELDDSALYLCASTPAREDTQYFGPGTRLTVL.

There are a few counts of this clone. The V and J genes are TRBV14 and TRBJ1-5; maybe TRBD1 (5 bases). This CDR3 has 17 residues. V shed 3 bases and J shed 4 bases, with 19 bases lying between them. Germline values: CDR1 SGHDN, CDR2 FVKESK. This CDR3 reads CASSHSLWGGKNQPQHF. For the CDR3, the DNA is TGTGCCAGCAGCCACTCATTATGGGGGGGGAAAAATCAGCCCCAGCATTTT.

This rearrangement joins TRBV13 to TRBJ2-6; weak D call: TRBD1 (6 bases). Germline V gene data show CDR1 as PRHDT and CDR2 as FYEKMQ (reference sequence). V was cut by 1 base and J by 1 base, with 8 bases left in between. The CDR3 is 16 amino acids. CDR3 sequence: CASSLEQGSGANVLTF. The CDR3 DNA reads TGTGCCAGCAGCTTAGAACAGGGATCTGGGGCCAACGTCCTGACTTTC.

The genes are TRBV7-8 and TRBJ2-1, with D possibly being TRBD2 (6 bases). The CDR3 is 14 amino acids. V lost 1 base and J 9 bases, leaving 13 bases between the germline ends. Germline V gene data show CDR1 as SGHVS and CDR2 as FQNEAQ. The CDR3 coding sequence is TGTGCCAGCAGCTTAGTCATCCGGGGGTCTGAGCAGTTCTTC. Residues: CASSLVIRGSEQFF.

V usage is TRBV6-5 and J usage is TRBJ1-2; 8 nucleotides agree with TRBD1. Germline CDR1 and CDR2: MNHEY and SVGAGI. The CDR3 has 13 residues. J lost 6 bases, V lost 3 bases, and 3 bases had no gene match. CDR3 amino acids: CASSYSTGDGYTF. CDR3 nucleotides: TGTGCCAGCAGTTATTCGACAGGGGATGGCTACACCTTC.

The chain has TRBV24-1 and TRBJ2-3; 11 nucleotides align to TRBD1. The trim removed 4 bases at V and 9 bases at J, leaving 11 bases unmatched. CDR1 is KGHDR and CDR2 is SFDVKD in the germline V gene. The CDR3 loop spans 16 amino acids. The CDR3 region has the DNA TGTGCCACCAGTGAATGGACAGGGGGCGCCTTAGGGACGCAGTATTTT. Its protein is CATSEWTGGALGTQYF.

The V and J genes are TRBV28 and TRBJ1-5; D is perhaps TRBD1 (6 bases). Trimming shortened V by 0 bases and J by 1 base, and 10 bases separated the two germline ends. The CDR3 has 16 amino acids. Per the germline V gene, CDR1 is MDHEN and CDR2 is SYDVKM. The DNA for the CDR3 is TGTGCCAGCAGTTTATGGGAGGACAGCAGCAATCAGCCCCAGCATTTT. Protein product: CASSLWEDSSNQPQHF. The full variable domain, in which reference TRBV28 and TRBJ1-5 provide the parts outside the CDR3, is DVKVTQSSRYLVKRTGEKVFLECVQDMDHENMFWYRQDPGLGLRLIYFSYDVKMKEKGDIPEGYSVSREKKERFSLILESASTNQTSMYLCASSLWEDSSNQPQHFGDGTRLSIL.

V usage is TRBV2 and J usage is TRBJ2-5; TRBD1 matches 9 bases. Germline trimming cut 7 bases from V and 1 base from J; bases unmatched to any gene: 4. Germline V gene sequence: CDR1 SNHLY, CDR2 FYNNEI. The CDR3 loop spans 14 amino acids. The CDR3 DNA sequence: TGTGCCAGCATTTGGGACAGGGCCCAAGAGACCCAGTACTTC. Protein: CASIWDRAQETQYF.

This chain uses TRBV5-1 with TRBJ1-6; D is possibly TRBD1 (6 bases). This CDR3 is built from 16 residues. Trimming took off 0 bases at V and 10 bases at J, with 17 bases between the two ends. The V gene's germline CDR1 is SGHRS and CDR2 YFSETQ. CDR3 in amino acids: CASSLAGANVRSPLHF. As DNA, the CDR3 is TGCGCCAGCAGCTTGGCAGGGGCCAACGTAAGATCACCCCTCCACTTT.

The chain has TRBV4-2 and TRBJ1-1, with TRBD1 matching over 9 bases. Germline CDR1 reads LGHNA; CDR2 reads YNFKEQ. V lost 2 bases to trimming and J lost 7 bases; unmatched junction nucleotides: 11. This CDR3 spans 16 amino acids. DNA for the CDR3: TGTGCCAGCAGCCAATCGTCGGACAGGGGACGGTATGAAGCTTTCTTT. Protein sequence: CASSQSSDRGRYEAFF.

The table lists this clone with a count of one. The chain combines TRBV19 with TRBJ2-3; tentatively, D is TRBD1 (6 bases). Trimming stripped 4 bases from V and 7 bases from J, with 27 bases between. CDR1 LNHDA and CDR2 SQIVND come from the germline V gene (reference sequence). The CDR3 is made up of 18 amino acids. The CDR3 spells CASSTSIARQAYHHTQYF. The CDR3 bases are TGTGCCAGTAGTACCTCCATCGCTCGACAGGCTTATCATCATACGCAGTATTTT.

J is TRBJ2-3 and V is TRBV11-2; weak D call: TRBD1 (5 bases). V lost 1 base to trimming and J lost 6 bases, with 5 bases between them. Germline CDR1 and CDR2: SGHAT and FQNNGV. The CDR3 loop spans 12 amino acids. The CDR3 sequence is CASSLGGDTQYF. CDR3 sequence (DNA): TGTGCCAGCAGCTTAGGGGGCGATACGCAGTATTTT.

The V call is TRBV2, the J call TRBJ2-5; perhaps TRBD2 as D (5 bases). The CDR3 contains 12 residues. The germline V and J ends were trimmed by 6 bases and 5 bases, with 10 bases remaining between them. Germline V gene lookup returns CDR1 SNHLY and CDR2 FYNNEI. For the CDR3, the DNA is TGTGCCAGCAGCGAGGGTGGGGAGACCCAGTACTTC. Translated, it gives CASSEGGETQYF.

The V gene is TRBV6-5, the J gene TRBJ1-1; D not resolved. Deletions cut 5 bases from V and 0 bases from J, with 7 bases between. This CDR3 region has 13 residues. Germline CDR1 reads MNHEY; CDR2 reads SVGAGI. The CDR3 coding sequence is TGTGCCAGCAGTAACAACATGAACACTGAAGCTTTCTTT. As protein: CASSNNMNTEAFF.

This clone came up many times. The rearrangement uses TRBV12-3 or TRBV12-4 and TRBJ2-5, with a weak D call TRBD2 (5 bases). V lost 6 bases and J 5 bases, leaving 13 bases between the germline ends. This CDR3 region has 13 residues. The CDR3 sequence is CASSRGGLETQYF. In DNA form, the CDR3 reads TGTGCCAGCAGCAGAGGAGGCTTGGAGACCCAGTACTTC.

The chain uses TRBV11-2 and TRBJ2-1; 7 positions match TRBD1. Germline CDR1 and CDR2: SGHAT and FQNNGV. V trimming: 5 bases; J trimming: 9 bases; junction bases outside the gene matches: 13. The CDR3 covers 15 residues. CDR3 sequence (DNA): TGTGCCAGCAGCCCCCGACAGGGTGGGTTTGGTGAGCAGTTCTTC. Amino acids: CASSPRQGGFGEQFF.

This rearrangement joins TRBV25-1 to TRBJ1-2; D may be TRBD1 (5 bases). Germline CDR1 MGHDK, CDR2 SYGVNS. This CDR3 is built from 14 residues. Trimming took off 6 bases at V and 4 bases at J, with 15 bases between the two ends. The DNA of the CDR3 is TGTGCCAGCAGCCACCAGGGAGGGATCTATGGCTACACCTTC. Residues: CASSHQGGIYGYTF.

The chain uses TRBV7-9 and TRBJ1-1; no clear D. Per the germline V gene, CDR1 is SEHNR and CDR2 is FQNEAQ (reference sequence). Trimming pared 3 bases from V and 5 bases from J, leaving 13 bases between. The length of the CDR3 is 14 residues. CDR3 in amino acids: CASSLSGWETEAFF. Here the CDR3 DNA reads TGTGCCAGCAGCTTGTCGGGGTGGGAGACTGAAGCTTTCTTT.

Only one count was recorded for this clone. The chain carries TRBV5-1 and TRBJ2-7; 8 nucleotides match TRBD1. The CDR3 has 15 amino acids. Germline CDR1 and CDR2: SGHRS and YFSETQ. Trimming at V came to 0 bases and at J to 6 bases, leaving 8 bases not matched to a gene. The CDR3 nucleotides are TGCGCCAGCAGCTTGGCCAGGACAGGGATCGGCGAGCAGTACTTC. Amino acids: CASSLARTGIGEQYF.

Remarks on this clone: Other DNA sequences in this sample translate to the same CDR3. The chain couples TRBV19 to TRBJ1-1; D is possibly TRBD1 (6 bases). V lost 1 base to trimming and J lost 4 bases, with 10 bases between them. The CDR3 contains 14 residues. The germline V gene encodes CDR1 LNHDA and CDR2 SQIVND (reference sequence). CDR3 coding DNA: TGTGCCAGTAGTATAGGGGGAGGGGGCACTGAAGCTTTCTTT. Its translation is CASSIGGGGTEAFF.

The V and J genes are TRBV28 and TRBJ2-7, with 8 bases fitting TRBD1. This CDR3 spans 15 amino acids. The germline V gene encodes CDR1 MDHEN and CDR2 SYDVKM. J lost 5 bases, V lost 5 bases, and 11 bases had no gene match. The DNA for the CDR3 is TGTGCCAGCAGTCTACAGCCGGGACAGGTGGACGAGCAGTACTTC. Its protein is CASSLQPGQVDEQYF.